This T cell receptor beta chain was sequenced in a study of identical twins. Study results and limitations: Analyses based on zero insertions could be partly confounded by invariant MAIT and iNKT cells.

Points on this clonotype: Its antigen is as yet unknown.

Per germline, CDR1 DFQATT and CDR2 SNEGSKA (reference sequence). V lost 6 bases to trimming and J lost 4 bases, with 16 bases between them. This CDR3 spans 13 amino acids. TCRdb re-called the 5' RACE reads through MiXCR, storing one row per CDR3 protein. The sample comprises 400,000 to 550,000 distinct CDR3 sequences, 24% of which are singletons, and 2.9% rests with the top ten. The data were also submitted as part of a second study, on T cells expressing NK-cell markers. That source adds: Similarly, these clonotypes led the CD3+CD56-NKG2C+ fraction as well in a few donors. Clarity on HCMV specificity was lacking for the expanded NKG2C+ T cell clones.

This rearrangement joins TRBV20-1 to TRBJ2-7, with D hard to call. Sequencing used CD4+ T cells sorted from blood. The clonotype originates from a young woman in good health. CDR3 nucleotides: TGCAGTGCCGGAAGGGTCCTAGGGTACGAGCAGTACTTC. Translating it yields CSAGRVLGYEQYF.